These 13 T cell receptor beta chains came from one sample sequenced in a study of CD8 T cells in Susac syndrome. The RNA, about 0.5 to 1 ug, was put through reverse transcription using random hexamers. Via MiXCR, TCRdb re-called the immunoSEQ multiplex PCR reads, giving one row per CDR3 protein. This table has 150,000 or so distinct CDR3 sequences, approximately 94% appearing once. Sequencing input: CD8+ T cells from PBMCs. Source of these receptors: a human donor with multiple sclerosis.

This clonotype was detected only a few times. The junction and the germline gene differ at one end; a read error may be behind it. V is TRBV30 and J is TRBJ1-1; D not certain. The germline gives CDR1 GTSNPN, CDR2 SVGIG (reference sequence). The CDR3 covers 15 residues. CDR3 residues: CAWSVSQEKNTEAFF. The DNA for the CDR3 is TGTGCTTGGAGTGTATCCCAGGAGAAGAACACTGAAGCTTTCTTT.

V is TRBV4-2 and J is TRBJ2-7, with D perhaps matching TRBD1 (5 bases). The CDR3 sequence is 15 residues long. The V end was cut by 0 bases, the J end by 4 bases, with 13 bases between. CDR1 is LGHNA and CDR2 is YNFKEQ in the germline V gene. CDR3 sequence: CASSQDPGPAYEQYF. CDR3 DNA: TGTGCCAGCAGCCAAGACCCAGGGCCCGCATACGAGCAGTACTTC.

The V and J genes are TRBV5-6 and TRBJ2-4, with 7 bases identical to TRBD2. Germline V gene sequence: CDR1 SGHDT, CDR2 YYEEEE. V trimming: 0 bases; J trimming: 13 bases; junction bases outside the gene matches: 7. The CDR3 runs 13 residues. CDR3 residues: CASSLGTRPKQYF. As DNA, the CDR3 is TGTGCCAGCAGCTTGGGGACTAGGCCGAAACAGTACTTC.

This clonotype has a handful of counts. The junction shows a germline mismatch at one end, possibly a read error. CDR3 coding DNA: TGTGCCAGCAGCTTGGAGGGCACTGAAGCTTTCTTT. This encodes CASSLEGTEAFF. V is TRBV5-1 and J is TRBJ1-1; D gene uncertain. Germline V lookup: CDR1 SGHRS, CDR2 YFSETQ. The CDR3 length is 12 residues. Supplemented by reference TRBV5-1 and TRBJ1-1, the full variable domain reads KAGVTQTPRYLIKTRGQQVTLSCSPISGHRSVSWYQQTPGQGLQFLFEYFSETQRNKGNFPGRFSGRQFSNSRSEMNVSTLELGDSALYLCASSLEGTEAFFGQGTRLTVV.

A single count supports this clonotype. The V gene is TRBV25-1, the J gene TRBJ2-2; D possibly uses TRBD1 or TRBD2 (7 bases each). Germline CDR1 MGHDK, CDR2 SYGVNS. CDR3 size: 18 residues. Trimming pared 5 bases from V and 3 bases from J, leaving 22 bases between. CDR3 coding DNA: TGTGCCAGCAGTATCCCACGATCAGGGGGGGTGGACACCGGGGAGCTGTTTTTT. Amino acid sequence: CASSIPRSGGVDTGELFF.

V is TRBV7-9 and J is TRBJ2-2; D possibly corresponds to TRBD1 (6 bases). The V gene's germline CDR1 is SEHNR and CDR2 FQNEAQ (reference sequence). The CDR3 contains 14 residues. The CDR3 bases are TGTGCAAATGAAGGGGGTCCTAACACCGGGGAGCTGTTTTTT. This encodes CANEGGPNTGELFF.

The chain links TRBV13 to TRBJ2-1; 9 bases fit TRBD2. Germline CDR1 reads PRHDT; CDR2 reads FYEKMQ (reference sequence). After removal of 5 bases from V and 6 bases from J, the junction contained 14 bases not matched to a gene. This CDR3 spans 17 amino acids. This chain's CDR3 is CASSRAGGDVLGNEQFF. The CDR3 DNA sequence: TGTGCCAGCAGCCGTGCGGGGGGGGATGTCTTGGGCAATGAGCAGTTCTTC.

The chain uses TRBV6-5 and TRBJ2-7; TRBD1 matches 7 bases. The CDR3 is 15 amino acids. Germline CDR1 is MNHEY and CDR2 is SVGAGI. V lost 0 bases and J lost 3; bases outside the gene matches: 5. The CDR3 region is CASSYSTGLVYEQYF. Written as DNA, the CDR3 is TGTGCCAGCAGTTACTCGACAGGGTTGGTCTACGAGCAGTACTTC.

The rearrangement joins TRBV12-3 or TRBV12-4 to TRBJ2-3, with 9 bases identical to TRBD1. The V segment lost 9 bases and the J segment 11 bases; nucleotides outside the gene matches: 9. This CDR3 is 12 amino acids long. Written as DNA, the CDR3 is TGTGCCAGTCACTCGACAGGGGGGAAGCAGTATTTT. It yields the protein CASHSTGGKQYF.

V gene TRBV20-1 combines with J gene TRBJ2-5, with D tentatively TRBD2 (6 bases). Germline-derived CDR1 and CDR2 are DFQATT and SNEGSKA (reference sequence). The CDR3 is made up of 14 amino acids. V lost 4 bases and J lost 3, with 15 bases in between. The CDR3 DNA sequence: TGCAGTGCTAACTTGGGGGGACGGGAAGAGACCCAGTACTTC. Its translation: CSANLGGREETQYF.

The chain recombines TRBV7-8 with TRBJ1-2; D remains unclear. V was cut by 5 bases and J by 7 bases, with 17 bases left in between. This CDR3 is built from 14 residues. Germline V gives CDR1 SGHVS, CDR2 FQNEAQ. CDR3 sequence (DNA): TGTGCCAGCAGCAGTACTTTAACGACCCTTGGCTACACCTTC. Translating it yields CASSSTLTTLGYTF.

J is TRBJ2-1 and V is TRBV7-3; D is undetermined. The length of the CDR3 is 14 residues. Deletions cut 0 bases from V and 4 bases from J, with 7 bases between. Germline CDR1 reads SGHTA; CDR2 reads FQGTGA. CDR3 nucleotides: TGTGCCAGCAGCTTAACCCCAGAGTACAATGAGCAGTTCTTC. It encodes CASSLTPEYNEQFF.

The V gene is TRBV9, the J gene TRBJ2-5; the D gene is possibly TRBD2 (5 bases). Germline V gene sequence: CDR1 SGDLS, CDR2 YYNGEE. Trimming removed 1 base from V and 2 bases from J, with 9 bases in between. The CDR3 runs 14 residues. Here the CDR3 DNA reads TGTGCCAGCAGCGTACTAGGACTTCAAGAGACCCAGTACTTC. Translating it yields CASSVLGLQETQYF.